Listed below are T cell receptor beta chains from one sample, sequenced in a study of T cells in Graves' hyperthyroidism and ophthalmopathy. One entry per CDR3 protein results from TCRdb running MiXCR on the multiplex PCR reads. The repertoire includes some 720,000 distinct CDR3 sequences, about 16% of them detected once, and over 7.5% sits in the top ten. Sequencing input: blood. The receptors shown here come from a man aged 18 to 30 with Graves' hyperthyroidism. CDR3s include the opening cysteine and the closing phenylalanine or tryptophan. D genes are given only for firm matches. Not every row has a clone size; where given, it reads once, few, many or a size class.

TRBV6-1	-	-	TRBJ2-1	CASSSTRSQETQFF	TGTGCCAGCAGCTCAACAAGGAGTCAAGAGACCCAGTTCTTC
TRBV6-2/TRBV6-3	-	-	TRBJ1-2	CASTRDPYPNYGYTF	TGTGCCAGCACCCGGGACCCGTATCCTAACTATGGCTACACCTTC
TRBV20-1	TRBD2	many	TRBJ2-2	CSARESASGRRTGELFF	TGCAGTGCTAGAGAATCGGCTAGCGGGAGGAGGACCGGGGAGCTGTTTTTT
TRBV18	-	many	TRBJ2-7	CASSPLSNEQYF	TGTGCCAGCTCACCATTGTCCAACGAGCAGTACTTC
TRBV28	TRBD2	many	TRBJ2-3	CASSGFGLAVRNTQYF	TGTGCCAGCAGCGGCTTTGGGCTAGCGGTACGGAATACGCAGTATTTT
TRBV24-1	-	-	TRBJ1-5	CATSAHGGVQPQHF	TGTGCCACCAGTGCCCACGGAGGGGTTCAGCCCCAGCATTTT
TRBV24-1	-	many	TRBJ1-5	CATSAGGTQHF	TGTGCCACCAGTGCGGGCGGGACCCAGCATTTT
TRBV5-1	-	many	TRBJ2-7	CASSLGDLGEQYF	TGCGCCAGCAGCTTGGGTGACCTCGGGGAGCAGTACTTC
TRBV11-2	TRBD2	-	TRBJ2-7	CASSLTSGNLGAYKQYF	TGTGCCAGCAGCTTAACTAGCGGAAACCTTGGGGCCTACAAGCAGTACTTC
TRBV6-1	-	few	TRBJ2-1	CASSAQYNEQFF	TGTGCCAGCAGTGCCCAGTACAATGAGCAGTTCTTC
TRBV18	TRBD1	many	TRBJ1-1	CASSKAGRGDTEAFF	TGTGCCAGCTCTAAGGCAGGCAGGGGGGACACTGAAGCTTTCTTT
TRBV6-2/TRBV6-3	-	few	TRBJ2-6	CASGETTSGANVLTF	TGTGCCAGCGGTGAGACGACCTCTGGGGCCAACGTCCTGACTTTC
TRBV11-3	TRBD2	many	TRBJ2-7	CASSTSGLAYEQYF	TGTGCCAGCAGCACATCGGGACTAGCCTACGAGCAGTACTTC
TRBV5-1	-	few	TRBJ1-1	CASSLNRGRSTEAFF	TGCGCCAGCAGCTTGAATCGGGGGAGGAGCACTGAAGCTTTCTTT
TRBV28	-	many	TRBJ2-7	CASSPGTSVWYEQYF	TGTGCCAGCAGCCCCGGGACTTCCGTGTGGTACGAGCAGTACTTC
TRBV5-1	-	few	TRBJ2-2	CASSPGTLRTGELFF	TGCGCCAGCAGCCCCGGGACATTGCGTACCGGGGAGCTGTTTTTT
TRBV7-9	TRBD2	few	TRBJ2-7	CASSFLGTSGSYEQYF	TGTGCCAGCAGCTTCCTCGGGACTAGCGGTTCCTACGAGCAGTACTTC
TRBV27	TRBD1	-	TRBJ2-2	CASSPLGTGMNTGELFF	TGTGCCAGCAGTCCCCTGGGGACAGGGATGAACACCGGGGAGCTGTTTTTT
TRBV28	-	many	TRBJ1-2	CASSPGTHGYTF	TGTGCCAGCAGTCCCGGGACGCATGGCTACACCTTC
TRBV27	-	many	TRBJ2-5	CASSRRDSEETQYF	TGTGCCAGCAGTAGAAGGGACTCAGAAGAGACCCAGTACTTC
TRBV25-1	-	-	TRBJ1-6	CASSAFSDSPLHF	TGTGCCAGCAGCGCCTTTTCTGATTCACCCCTCCACTTT
TRBV7-9	-	-	TRBJ2-1	CASRSRLELKDEQFF	TGTGCCAGCAGATCAAGACTAGAGCTCAAAGATGAGCAGTTCTTC
TRBV19	TRBD1	-	TRBJ2-7	CATLPRTGVGCEQYF	TGTGCCACCCTGCCCCGGACAGGGGTTGGATGCGAGCAGTACTTC
TRBV3-1	TRBD1	many	TRBJ2-7	CASSRGGSGTAVSYEQYF	TGTGCCAGCAGCCGAGGGGGATCCGGGACAGCCGTCTCCTACGAGCAGTACTTC
TRBV4-1	TRBD2	few	TRBJ2-1	CASSQDPGGSSYNEQFF	TGCGCCAGCAGCCAAGATCCGGGGGGGAGCTCCTACAATGAGCAGTTCTTC
TRBV7-3	-	many	TRBJ1-1	CASSLGRANTEAFF	TGTGCCAGCAGCCTCGGCAGGGCGAACACTGAAGCTTTCTTT
TRBV20-1	TRBD2	many	TRBJ2-1	CSARVYGGSSYNEQFF	TGCAGTGCTAGAGTATACGGGGGGAGCTCCTACAATGAGCAGTTCTTC
TRBV28	-	many	TRBJ2-2	CAIEAGELFF	TGTGCCATCGAGGCCGGGGAGCTGTTTTTT
TRBV11-2	-	many	TRBJ2-1	CASSLRAPGLNEQFF	TGTGCCAGCAGCTTAAGGGCCCCGGGGCTGAATGAGCAGTTCTTC
TRBV6-2/TRBV6-3	-	many	TRBJ2-1	CASSYPLPIADSYNEQFF	TGTGCCAGCAGTTACCCTCTACCTATAGCGGACTCCTACAATGAGCAGTTCTTC